This T cell receptor beta chain was captured by sequencing in a study of T cells expressing NK-cell markers. Study-wide background: Beta-chain profiling covered CD3+CD56+NKG2C+, CD3+CD56+NKG2C- and CD3+CD56-NKG2C+ sorted subsets. Eight donors were sequenced, of whom seven were HCMV-seropositive, while the remaining one was HCMV-seronegative.

TCRdb reanalyzed the 5' RACE reads, giving one entry per CDR3 protein sequence and no DNA. Its table lists some 460,000 distinct CDR3 sequences. The CDR3 is 15 amino acids. Sequenced: blood T cells: a sorted CD56 or NKG2C T cell subset, CD4+ or CD8+ T cells, or bulk PBMC T cells (not recorded which). The rearrangement uses TRBV12-3 or TRBV12-4 and TRBJ2-1; no DNA is available, so the TRBD1 call from TCRdb remains unchecked. This clonotype was sampled from a woman aged 45-59 years in good health. This chain's CDR3 is CASRGQASSYNEQFF.